Below are 9 T cell receptor beta chains sequenced from a single sample in a study of T cell clones after liver transplantation. The table came from immunoSEQ multiplex PCR; TCRdb's copy has only in-frame clones and leaves some out. The repertoire holds some 60,000 clones, with around 70% as singletons. Sample: CD4+ T cells from blood, taken at the roughly 15-month timepoint. These receptors were collected from a human patient who received a liver transplant. Part of the T cells may come from the graft donor.

V usage is TRBV5-5 and J usage is TRBJ1-6; D not resolved. The CDR3 runs 15 residues. Trimming removed 2 bases at V and 8 bases at J, with 14 bases between. Germline CDR1 and CDR2: SGHKS and YYEKEE (reference sequence). The CDR3 DNA sequence: TGTGCCAGCAGCTTCGGACCCAAACCCGATTCACCCCTCCACTTT. Its protein product is CASSFGPKPDSPLHF.

This chain links TRBV28 with TRBJ2-5, with 11 bases lining up with TRBD2. Germline-derived CDR1 and CDR2 are MDHEN and SYDVKM. The length of the CDR3 is 14 residues. V dropped 10 bases and J dropped 2; count of bases not matched to a gene: 6. CDR3 DNA: TGTGCCACCAGACTAGCGGGGATACAAGAGACCCAGTACTTC. This encodes CATRLAGIQETQYF.

This chain links TRBV7-2 with TRBJ2-3; D is unclear. Germline-derived CDR1 and CDR2 are SGHTA and FQGNSA. Trimming pared 1 base from V and 1 base from J, leaving 9 bases between. The CDR3 is made up of 15 amino acids. CDR3: CASSLVLLGTDTQYF. The CDR3 nucleotides are TGTGCCAGCAGCTTAGTTCTATTGGGCACAGATACGCAGTATTTT.

V usage is TRBV30 and J usage is TRBJ1-3; D call uncertain. V was pared by 6 bases and J by 4 bases, with 10 bases between. Looked up from germline, CDR1 is GTSNPN and CDR2 is SVGIG (reference sequence). This CDR3 spans 12 amino acids. CDR3 nucleotide sequence: TGTGCCTGTAAGGGCGCGGGAAACACCATATATTTT. It encodes CACKGAGNTIYF.

The chain has TRBV28 and TRBJ1-2; TRBD1 is a possible D gene (6 bases). The germline gives CDR1 MDHEN, CDR2 SYDVKM. Trimming shortened V by 3 bases and J by 8 bases, and 13 bases separated the two germline ends. The CDR3 has 13 amino acids. The CDR3 DNA reads as TGTGCCAGCAGTTTGGGGGCTTATGGGGGCTACACCTTC. This gives the protein CASSLGAYGGYTF.

The rearrangement links TRBV7-8 to TRBJ2-2; D is ambiguous. The CDR3 loop spans 16 amino acids. Germline values: CDR1 SGHVS, CDR2 FQNEAQ. Trimming shortened V by 5 bases and J by 1 base, and 14 bases separated the two germline ends. This chain's CDR3 is CASSPRPGMNTGELFF. The CDR3 DNA follows: TGTGCCAGCAGCCCAAGGCCAGGAATGAACACCGGGGAGCTGTTTTTT.

There are a few counts of this clone. The chain has TRBV5-1 and TRBJ2-2, with a weak D call TRBD1 (5 bases). V was cut by 4 bases and J by 1 base, with 8 bases left in between. This CDR3 region has 14 residues. Germline V gene sequence: CDR1 SGHRS, CDR2 YFSETQ. CDR3: CASSAGQNTGELFF. The CDR3 DNA is TGCGCCAGCAGCGCAGGGCAGAACACCGGGGAGCTGTTTTTT.

This clone was seen just once. J is TRBJ2-7 and V is TRBV27; 7 bases line up with TRBD1. Germline V gene data show CDR1 as MNHEY and CDR2 as SMNVEV (reference sequence). The ends lost 4 bases at V and 6 bases at J; junction bases unmatched: 9. This CDR3 contains 14 residues. This chain's CDR3 is CASSSTGWAGEQYV. In nucleotides, the CDR3 is TGTGCCAGCAGTTCGACAGGGTGGGCGGGCGAGCAGTACGTC.

The CDR3 sequence: CASSSQETQYF. CDR3 DNA sequence: TGTGCCAGCAGCTCGCAAGAGACCCAGTACTTC. V is TRBV7-8 and J is TRBJ2-5; no reliable D call. The CDR3 has 11 residues. V dropped 4 bases and J dropped 2 bases, with 2 bases sitting between them. Looked up from germline, CDR1 is SGHVS and CDR2 is FQNEAQ.